The entry below describes one T cell receptor (beta chain). The antigen is unknown. In the PCR, 60 Vbeta and 13 Jbeta primers were used. The data were produced by immunoSEQ multiplex PCR, yet TCRdb's version contains in-frame clones alone and is incomplete. Of some 150,000 clones listed, roughly 79% are singletons. These data come from a study of cytomegalovirus exposure and HLA in healthy donors. Overall study context: From donors who were HLA-typed, an early data release held about 85 million unique TCRs. The study, taken as a whole, reports: Among TCR beta chains, those listed as cytomegalovirus-associated numbered over 150. Donors were assumed by presence/absence analyses to have roughly uniform sequencing depth. Accurate predictions that matched the HLA-A and HLA-B alleles of most subjects were reportedly made from TCR beta sequences.

Trimming removed 0 bases from V and 6 bases from J, with 6 bases in between. This CDR3 has 14 residues. Per germline, CDR1 SGHDN and CDR2 FVKESK. Sequencing was performed on PBMCs. The sequence was collected from a woman aged 50 to 60 in good health and CMV-seronegative. The chain combines TRBV14 with TRBJ1-6; no clear D. The CDR3 bases are TGTGCCAGCAGCCAAGACAGTTCTAATTCACCCCTCCACTTT. Its protein is CASSQDSSNSPLHF.